The source of this TCR beta chain is a study of cytomegalovirus exposure and HLA in healthy donors. Study findings and constraints: Researchers left out some V segments, among them TRBV6-2 and TRBV6-3, as indistinguishable. Later analysis placed DRB1 highest and HLA-C lowest in TCR association rates, which differed by HLA locus.

Trimming cost V 7 bases and J 1 base; bases outside gene matches: 9. From germline, CDR1 is SQVTM and CDR2 ANQGSEA. The CDR3 is made up of 14 amino acids. Points on this clone: Its matching antigen is unknown.

PCR amplification relied on 60 Vbeta primers (plus 13 Jbeta primers). Profiled with immunoSEQ multiplex PCR; TCRdb holds only in-frame clones, not every one. Its listing shows around 74,000 clones. The source of this sequence is a man aged 30 to 39 in good health and CMV-seronegative. The genes are TRBV29-1 and TRBJ1-1; TRBD1 agrees at 7 bases. The sample taken for sequencing was PBMCs. CDR3 sequence reads: CSGQGDKKNTEAFF. CDR3 coding DNA: TGCAGCGGACAGGGAGATAAGAAGAACACTGAAGCTTTCTTT.